The clone carrying this T cell receptor beta chain was detected ten times or more. Its target is unknown. With a J-beta primer mix and a sample-barcoded 5' primer, a second PCR ran 7 to 11 cycles. Each cDNA molecule carried a tag from a template-switch adaptor that contained 12 random nucleotides. TCRdb itself ran the 5' RACE reads through MiXCR, one entry per CDR3 protein. The profile shows 1.5 million to 2 million distinct CDR3 sequences, roughly 27% of them singletons. No fewer than 6.5 million PBMCs went into each sample. This entry belongs to a study of blood T cells in healthy people across ages. Study-wide results and caveats: Lack of knowledge of donor CMV status possibly confounded expanded clonotype changes.

V lost 1 base to trimming and J lost 2 bases; unmatched junction nucleotides: 8. The CDR3 runs to 17 residues. Germline-derived CDR1 and CDR2 are MGHRA and YSYEKL. This rearrangement joins TRBV4-1 to TRBJ2-7; 10 nucleotides match TRBD1. The clonotype was recovered from a woman aged 30 to 39 in good health. Sequences were obtained from blood. The CDR3 DNA reads as TGCGCCAGCAGCCAAGGAATTACCGGGACAGGGGCCTACGAGCAGTACTTC. It translates to CASSQGITGTGAYEQYF.